These T cell receptor beta chains were read from a single sample in a study of T cells after yellow fever vaccination. From the 5' RACE reads, TCRdb called clonotypes with MiXCR, one entry per CDR3 protein. The table has roughly 160,000 distinct CDR3 sequences, 6.5% to 8.5% seen once. Specimen: CD4+ T cells sorted from PBMCs, collected more than 4 days after the first yellow fever vaccination. The receptors derive from a man younger than 35 who received the YFV17D yellow fever vaccine. The CDR3 runs from the conserved cysteine through the conserved F or W. Fields, in order: clone size, J gene, V gene, D gene, CDR3 protein, CDR3 DNA. The D gene is left open where the match is weak. Clone size, where shown, is once, few, many, or a class for clones that have expanded.

abundance: many
j_gene: TRBJ2-6
v_gene: TRBV10-1
d_gene: -
CDR3aa: CASSDAVGANVLTF
CDR3nt: TGCGCCAGCAGTGATGCTGTTGGGGCCAACGTCCTGACTTTC

abundance: -
j_gene: TRBJ2-1
v_gene: TRBV20-1
d_gene: TRBD2
CDR3aa: CSASGGAKNEQFF
CDR3nt: TGCAGTGCTAGCGGGGGGGCCAAGAATGAGCAGTTCTTC

abundance: few
j_gene: TRBJ2-2
v_gene: TRBV9
d_gene: -
CDR3aa: CASSVEIGANTGELFF
CDR3nt: TGTGCCAGCAGCGTAGAGATCGGGGCGAACACCGGGGAGCTGTTTTTT

abundance: few
j_gene: TRBJ2-5
v_gene: TRBV5-1
d_gene: TRBD1
CDR3aa: CASYPGQEGETQYF
CDR3nt: TGCGCCAGCTATCCGGGACAGGAGGGGGAGACCCAGTACTTC

abundance: many
j_gene: TRBJ2-2
v_gene: TRBV7-2
d_gene: TRBD1
CDR3aa: CASSPRQGARTGELFF
CDR3nt: TGTGCCAGCAGCCCCCGACAGGGGGCGCGAACCGGGGAGCTGTTTTTT

abundance: many
j_gene: TRBJ2-3
v_gene: TRBV12-3/TRBV12-4
d_gene: -
CDR3aa: CASGYSRTQYF
CDR3nt: TGTGCCAGCGGGTATAGTAGGACGCAGTATTTT

abundance: few
j_gene: TRBJ2-3
v_gene: TRBV5-1
d_gene: TRBD2
CDR3aa: CASRSRLAGGRSTDTQYF
CDR3nt: TGCGCCAGCAGATCACGACTAGCGGGGGGCCGTTCCACAGATACGCAGTATTTT

abundance: many
j_gene: TRBJ2-5
v_gene: TRBV12-3/TRBV12-4
d_gene: -
CDR3aa: CASSPPGLGMETQYF
CDR3nt: TGTGCCAGCAGTCCCCCCGGGCTGGGTATGGAGACCCAGTACTTC

abundance: few
j_gene: TRBJ2-1
v_gene: TRBV7-3
d_gene: -
CDR3aa: CASSLGARDEQFF
CDR3nt: TGTGCCAGCAGCTTAGGGGCCCGGGATGAGCAGTTCTTC

abundance: many
j_gene: TRBJ1-2
v_gene: TRBV19
d_gene: -
CDR3aa: CASSIRSYGYTF
CDR3nt: TGTGCCAGTAGTATCCGCTCCTATGGCTACACCTTC

abundance: -
j_gene: TRBJ2-2
v_gene: TRBV7-3
d_gene: TRBD2
CDR3aa: CASSLLGGANTGELFF
CDR3nt: TGTGCCAGCAGCTTATTGGGGGGGGCGAACACCGGGGAGCTGTTTTTT

abundance: many
j_gene: TRBJ2-1
v_gene: TRBV9
d_gene: -
CDR3aa: CASSVAGGLEQFF
CDR3nt: TGTGCCAGCAGCGTAGCAGGCGGTCTCGAGCAGTTCTTC

abundance: many
j_gene: TRBJ1-2
v_gene: TRBV7-2
d_gene: -
CDR3aa: CASSPGSGGYTF
CDR3nt: TGTGCCAGCAGCCCGGGATCGGGTGGCTACACCTTC

abundance: -
j_gene: TRBJ1-5
v_gene: TRBV2
d_gene: -
CDR3aa: CASNGEVGNQPQHF
CDR3nt: TGTGCCAGCAATGGGGAGGTAGGCAATCAGCCCCAGCATTTT

abundance: few
j_gene: TRBJ1-4
v_gene: TRBV5-4
d_gene: -
CDR3aa: CASSLDGVEKLFF
CDR3nt: TGTGCCAGCAGCTTGGACGGGGTTGAAAAACTGTTTTTT

abundance: many
j_gene: TRBJ2-7
v_gene: TRBV18
d_gene: -
CDR3aa: CASSPGIVEYEQYF
CDR3nt: TGTGCCAGCTCACCGGGGATTGTGGAGTACGAGCAGTACTTC

abundance: many
j_gene: TRBJ2-3
v_gene: TRBV7-9
d_gene: -
CDR3aa: CASSLVRGSTDTQYF
CDR3nt: TGTGCCAGCAGCTTAGTAAGGGGGAGCACAGATACGCAGTATTTT

abundance: many
j_gene: TRBJ1-3
v_gene: TRBV20-1
d_gene: -
CDR3aa: CSASHPLSGNTIYF
CDR3nt: TGCAGTGCTAGCCACCCTCTCTCTGGAAACACCATATATTTT